A selection of T cell receptor beta chains follows, all from one sample in a study of immune characterization of retroperitoneal liposarcoma. Using its own MiXCR run on the PCR reads, TCRdb lists one record per CDR3 protein. The table records about 10,000 distinct CDR3 sequences, more than 25% of them present only once. The sample comprised tumor tissue. The source of these receptors is a male donor with retroperitoneal liposarcoma. CDR3s include the opening cysteine and the closing phenylalanine or tryptophan. Each record gives: V gene, clone size, CDR3 length, D gene, J gene, CDR3 protein, CDR3 DNA. D genes are given only for firm matches. Not every row has a clone size; where given, it reads once, few, many or a size class.

TRBV6-1,medium-sized,16,.,TRBJ2-1,CASSTLDRSRSNEQFF,TGTGCCAGCAGTACACTTGACAGGTCTAGATCCAATGAGCAGTTCTTC
TRBV4-1,.,15,TRBD2,TRBJ2-4,CASSQGLAGGGEQYF,TGCGCCAGCAGCCAGGGACTAGCGGGAGGCGGGGAGCAGTACTTC
TRBV7-2,many,14,.,TRBJ2-7,CASSRDQAYYEQYF,TGTGCCAGCAGCCGTGATCAGGCGTACTACGAGCAGTACTTC
TRBV6-1,few,12,.,TRBJ2-1,CASSVYSYEQFF,TGTGCCAGCAGTGTTTACAGCTACGAGCAGTTCTTC
TRBV7-8,many,12,.,TRBJ1-4,CASSNWQEKLFF,TGTGCCAGCAGCAATTGGCAGGAAAAACTGTTTTTT
TRBV6-6,few,13,.,TRBJ2-2,CASSYRLTGELFF,TGTGCCAGCAGTTACCGACTAACCGGGGAGCTGTTTTTT
TRBV11-3,medium-sized,12,.,TRBJ2-7,CASSFRDYEQYF,TGTGCCAGCAGCTTTAGGGACTACGAGCAGTACTTC
TRBV7-6,.,13,.,TRBJ2-3,CASSVTHTDTQYF,TGTGCCAGCAGCGTTACCCACACAGATACGCAGTATTTT
TRBV6-1,few,15,TRBD2,TRBJ2-7,CASRKGTSGRNEQYF,TGTGCCAGCAGGAAAGGGACTAGCGGGAGAAATGAGCAGTACTTC
TRBV12-3/TRBV12-4,many,15,.,TRBJ1-1,CASSFYGQGITEAFF,TGTGCCAGCAGTTTCTACGGGCAGGGGATTACTGAAGCTTTCTTT
TRBV7-2,many,15,TRBD1,TRBJ2-1,CASQIDRGAYNEQFF,TGTGCCAGCCAAATCGACAGGGGCGCCTACAATGAGCAGTTCTTC
TRBV27,.,14,.,TRBJ2-2,CASSWVGNTGELFF,TGTGCCAGCAGTTGGGTGGGGAACACCGGGGAGCTGTTTTTT
TRBV6-1,.,12,.,TRBJ2-7,CASRHGSYEQYF,TGTGCCAGCCGCCATGGTTCCTACGAGCAGTACTTC
TRBV27,.,18,.,TRBJ2-6,CASSTSVRGIAGANILTF,TGTGCCAGCAGTACCTCGGTAAGGGGTATAGCTGGGGCCAACATCCTGACTTTC
TRBV6-1,many,15,.,TRBJ2-6,CASSPQGPGANVLTF,TGTGCCAGCAGTCCTCAGGGGCCCGGGGCCAACGTCCTGACTTTC
TRBV6-6,few,15,TRBD1,TRBJ2-7,CASSYSWTGVYEQYF,TGTGCCAGCAGTTACTCCTGGACAGGGGTCTACGAGCAGTACTTC
TRBV24-1,.,14,.,TRBJ2-7,CATSDFARKDEQYF,TGTGCCACCAGTGATTTTGCCAGGAAGGATGAGCAGTACTTC
TRBV10-1,.,15,.,TRBJ2-1,CASSDRGSEGQTQFF,TGCGCCAGCAGTGACCGCGGGAGTGAAGGACAGACCCAGTTCTTC